Each of the 5 T cell receptor beta chains below was sequenced from the same sample in a study of shared clonotypes between healthy human individuals (dated by TCRdb to the early 2020s). CD8 naive samples consisted of CD45RO-negative cells that were positively selected for CCR7, yielding a CD45RA+CCR7+ population without TemRA cells. The method was the immunoSEQ multiplex PCR assay. In TCRdb, the immuneACCESS table is reduced to in-frame sequences with V and J assigned. These tables do not hold every clone; where another copy was compared, an unresolved V gene accounts for under half, and the others remain unexplained. Within this sample are about 2.1 million clones, with approximately 92% of them counted one time only. The ten largest clones represent 1.5% to 2% of the sample. Material for sequencing was naive CD8+ T cells from PBMCs. What this sample's cell subset or site label stands for: CD45RA+CCR7+. Receptors originate from a man between 18 and 29 years old in good health. Some clones in this sample may be carry-over from other donors' samples.

V and J are TRBV14 and TRBJ2-1; D is perhaps TRBD2 (6 bases). This CDR3 spans 17 amino acids. V shed 3 bases and J shed 4 bases, with 19 bases lying between them. Germline values: CDR1 SGHDN, CDR2 FVKESK. CDR3 sequence: CASSHPGRTSRYNEQFF. The CDR3 DNA sequence: TGTGCCAGCAGCCACCCGGGGAGGACTTCTCGATACAATGAGCAGTTCTTC. The full variable domain, in which reference TRBV14 and TRBJ2-1 provide the parts outside the CDR3, is EAGVTQFPSHSVIEKGQTVTLRCDPISGHDNLYWYRRVMGKEIKFLLHFVKESKQDESGMPNNRFLAERTGGTYSTLKVQPAELEDSGVYFCASSHPGRTSRYNEQFFGPGTRLTVL.

The rearrangement uses TRBV27 and TRBJ2-3, with 7 bases lining up with TRBD1. The CDR3 is 17 amino acids. CDR1 MNHEY and CDR2 SMNVEV come from the germline V gene (reference sequence). V was clipped by 3 bases and J by 0 bases; unmatched bases: 9. The CDR3 is CASSLLDREKSTDTQYF. CDR3 in DNA: TGTGCCAGCAGTTTGCTCGACAGGGAAAAGAGCACAGATACGCAGTATTTT.

The V call is TRBV29-1, the J call TRBJ2-1; either TRBD1 or TRBD2 may supply D (6 bases each). V was cut by 1 base and J by 8 bases, with 15 bases left in between. This CDR3 spans 14 amino acids. Germline V gene data show CDR1 as SQVTM and CDR2 as ANQGSEA. CDR3 nucleotide sequence: TGCAGCGTTGAAGGAACAGGGTCGGGAGATGAGCAGTTCTTC. This encodes CSVEGTGSGDEQFF.

The chain carries TRBV13 and TRBJ1-1; no definite D call. From germline, CDR1 is PRHDT and CDR2 FYEKMQ (reference sequence). The CDR3 consists of 15 residues. Deletions cut 5 bases from V and 1 base from J, with 14 bases between. The CDR3 spells CASSPARWGNTEAFF. The CDR3 nucleotides are TGTGCCAGCAGCCCCGCCCGGTGGGGGAACACTGAAGCTTTCTTT.

Turning to this clone: The sample has other DNA sequences that encode this CDR3 too. This chain joins TRBV9 and TRBJ2-7, with D possibly being TRBD1 (6 bases). The length of the CDR3 is 12 residues. V was pared by 3 bases and J by 4 bases, with 8 bases between. Germline CDR1 and CDR2: SGDLS and YYNGEE. The CDR3 nucleotides are TGTGCCAGCAGCGCGGACAGTTACGAGCAGTACTTC. It specifies CASSADSYEQYF.